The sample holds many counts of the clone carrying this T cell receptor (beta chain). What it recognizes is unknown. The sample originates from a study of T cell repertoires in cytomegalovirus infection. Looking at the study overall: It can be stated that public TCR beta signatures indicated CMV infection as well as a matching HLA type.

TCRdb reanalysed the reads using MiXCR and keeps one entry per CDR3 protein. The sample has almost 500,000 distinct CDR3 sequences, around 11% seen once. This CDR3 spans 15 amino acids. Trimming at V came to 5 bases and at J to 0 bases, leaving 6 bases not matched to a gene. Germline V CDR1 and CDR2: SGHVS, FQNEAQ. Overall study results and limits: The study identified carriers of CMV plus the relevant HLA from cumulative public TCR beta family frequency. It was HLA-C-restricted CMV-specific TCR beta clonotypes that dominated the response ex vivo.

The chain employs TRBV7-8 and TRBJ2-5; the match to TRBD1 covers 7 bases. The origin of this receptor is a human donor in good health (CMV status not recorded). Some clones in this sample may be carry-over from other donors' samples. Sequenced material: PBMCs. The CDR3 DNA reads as TGTGCCAGCAGCGCGATGACAGGGTACCAAGAGACCCAGTACTTC. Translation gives CASSAMTGYQETQYF.